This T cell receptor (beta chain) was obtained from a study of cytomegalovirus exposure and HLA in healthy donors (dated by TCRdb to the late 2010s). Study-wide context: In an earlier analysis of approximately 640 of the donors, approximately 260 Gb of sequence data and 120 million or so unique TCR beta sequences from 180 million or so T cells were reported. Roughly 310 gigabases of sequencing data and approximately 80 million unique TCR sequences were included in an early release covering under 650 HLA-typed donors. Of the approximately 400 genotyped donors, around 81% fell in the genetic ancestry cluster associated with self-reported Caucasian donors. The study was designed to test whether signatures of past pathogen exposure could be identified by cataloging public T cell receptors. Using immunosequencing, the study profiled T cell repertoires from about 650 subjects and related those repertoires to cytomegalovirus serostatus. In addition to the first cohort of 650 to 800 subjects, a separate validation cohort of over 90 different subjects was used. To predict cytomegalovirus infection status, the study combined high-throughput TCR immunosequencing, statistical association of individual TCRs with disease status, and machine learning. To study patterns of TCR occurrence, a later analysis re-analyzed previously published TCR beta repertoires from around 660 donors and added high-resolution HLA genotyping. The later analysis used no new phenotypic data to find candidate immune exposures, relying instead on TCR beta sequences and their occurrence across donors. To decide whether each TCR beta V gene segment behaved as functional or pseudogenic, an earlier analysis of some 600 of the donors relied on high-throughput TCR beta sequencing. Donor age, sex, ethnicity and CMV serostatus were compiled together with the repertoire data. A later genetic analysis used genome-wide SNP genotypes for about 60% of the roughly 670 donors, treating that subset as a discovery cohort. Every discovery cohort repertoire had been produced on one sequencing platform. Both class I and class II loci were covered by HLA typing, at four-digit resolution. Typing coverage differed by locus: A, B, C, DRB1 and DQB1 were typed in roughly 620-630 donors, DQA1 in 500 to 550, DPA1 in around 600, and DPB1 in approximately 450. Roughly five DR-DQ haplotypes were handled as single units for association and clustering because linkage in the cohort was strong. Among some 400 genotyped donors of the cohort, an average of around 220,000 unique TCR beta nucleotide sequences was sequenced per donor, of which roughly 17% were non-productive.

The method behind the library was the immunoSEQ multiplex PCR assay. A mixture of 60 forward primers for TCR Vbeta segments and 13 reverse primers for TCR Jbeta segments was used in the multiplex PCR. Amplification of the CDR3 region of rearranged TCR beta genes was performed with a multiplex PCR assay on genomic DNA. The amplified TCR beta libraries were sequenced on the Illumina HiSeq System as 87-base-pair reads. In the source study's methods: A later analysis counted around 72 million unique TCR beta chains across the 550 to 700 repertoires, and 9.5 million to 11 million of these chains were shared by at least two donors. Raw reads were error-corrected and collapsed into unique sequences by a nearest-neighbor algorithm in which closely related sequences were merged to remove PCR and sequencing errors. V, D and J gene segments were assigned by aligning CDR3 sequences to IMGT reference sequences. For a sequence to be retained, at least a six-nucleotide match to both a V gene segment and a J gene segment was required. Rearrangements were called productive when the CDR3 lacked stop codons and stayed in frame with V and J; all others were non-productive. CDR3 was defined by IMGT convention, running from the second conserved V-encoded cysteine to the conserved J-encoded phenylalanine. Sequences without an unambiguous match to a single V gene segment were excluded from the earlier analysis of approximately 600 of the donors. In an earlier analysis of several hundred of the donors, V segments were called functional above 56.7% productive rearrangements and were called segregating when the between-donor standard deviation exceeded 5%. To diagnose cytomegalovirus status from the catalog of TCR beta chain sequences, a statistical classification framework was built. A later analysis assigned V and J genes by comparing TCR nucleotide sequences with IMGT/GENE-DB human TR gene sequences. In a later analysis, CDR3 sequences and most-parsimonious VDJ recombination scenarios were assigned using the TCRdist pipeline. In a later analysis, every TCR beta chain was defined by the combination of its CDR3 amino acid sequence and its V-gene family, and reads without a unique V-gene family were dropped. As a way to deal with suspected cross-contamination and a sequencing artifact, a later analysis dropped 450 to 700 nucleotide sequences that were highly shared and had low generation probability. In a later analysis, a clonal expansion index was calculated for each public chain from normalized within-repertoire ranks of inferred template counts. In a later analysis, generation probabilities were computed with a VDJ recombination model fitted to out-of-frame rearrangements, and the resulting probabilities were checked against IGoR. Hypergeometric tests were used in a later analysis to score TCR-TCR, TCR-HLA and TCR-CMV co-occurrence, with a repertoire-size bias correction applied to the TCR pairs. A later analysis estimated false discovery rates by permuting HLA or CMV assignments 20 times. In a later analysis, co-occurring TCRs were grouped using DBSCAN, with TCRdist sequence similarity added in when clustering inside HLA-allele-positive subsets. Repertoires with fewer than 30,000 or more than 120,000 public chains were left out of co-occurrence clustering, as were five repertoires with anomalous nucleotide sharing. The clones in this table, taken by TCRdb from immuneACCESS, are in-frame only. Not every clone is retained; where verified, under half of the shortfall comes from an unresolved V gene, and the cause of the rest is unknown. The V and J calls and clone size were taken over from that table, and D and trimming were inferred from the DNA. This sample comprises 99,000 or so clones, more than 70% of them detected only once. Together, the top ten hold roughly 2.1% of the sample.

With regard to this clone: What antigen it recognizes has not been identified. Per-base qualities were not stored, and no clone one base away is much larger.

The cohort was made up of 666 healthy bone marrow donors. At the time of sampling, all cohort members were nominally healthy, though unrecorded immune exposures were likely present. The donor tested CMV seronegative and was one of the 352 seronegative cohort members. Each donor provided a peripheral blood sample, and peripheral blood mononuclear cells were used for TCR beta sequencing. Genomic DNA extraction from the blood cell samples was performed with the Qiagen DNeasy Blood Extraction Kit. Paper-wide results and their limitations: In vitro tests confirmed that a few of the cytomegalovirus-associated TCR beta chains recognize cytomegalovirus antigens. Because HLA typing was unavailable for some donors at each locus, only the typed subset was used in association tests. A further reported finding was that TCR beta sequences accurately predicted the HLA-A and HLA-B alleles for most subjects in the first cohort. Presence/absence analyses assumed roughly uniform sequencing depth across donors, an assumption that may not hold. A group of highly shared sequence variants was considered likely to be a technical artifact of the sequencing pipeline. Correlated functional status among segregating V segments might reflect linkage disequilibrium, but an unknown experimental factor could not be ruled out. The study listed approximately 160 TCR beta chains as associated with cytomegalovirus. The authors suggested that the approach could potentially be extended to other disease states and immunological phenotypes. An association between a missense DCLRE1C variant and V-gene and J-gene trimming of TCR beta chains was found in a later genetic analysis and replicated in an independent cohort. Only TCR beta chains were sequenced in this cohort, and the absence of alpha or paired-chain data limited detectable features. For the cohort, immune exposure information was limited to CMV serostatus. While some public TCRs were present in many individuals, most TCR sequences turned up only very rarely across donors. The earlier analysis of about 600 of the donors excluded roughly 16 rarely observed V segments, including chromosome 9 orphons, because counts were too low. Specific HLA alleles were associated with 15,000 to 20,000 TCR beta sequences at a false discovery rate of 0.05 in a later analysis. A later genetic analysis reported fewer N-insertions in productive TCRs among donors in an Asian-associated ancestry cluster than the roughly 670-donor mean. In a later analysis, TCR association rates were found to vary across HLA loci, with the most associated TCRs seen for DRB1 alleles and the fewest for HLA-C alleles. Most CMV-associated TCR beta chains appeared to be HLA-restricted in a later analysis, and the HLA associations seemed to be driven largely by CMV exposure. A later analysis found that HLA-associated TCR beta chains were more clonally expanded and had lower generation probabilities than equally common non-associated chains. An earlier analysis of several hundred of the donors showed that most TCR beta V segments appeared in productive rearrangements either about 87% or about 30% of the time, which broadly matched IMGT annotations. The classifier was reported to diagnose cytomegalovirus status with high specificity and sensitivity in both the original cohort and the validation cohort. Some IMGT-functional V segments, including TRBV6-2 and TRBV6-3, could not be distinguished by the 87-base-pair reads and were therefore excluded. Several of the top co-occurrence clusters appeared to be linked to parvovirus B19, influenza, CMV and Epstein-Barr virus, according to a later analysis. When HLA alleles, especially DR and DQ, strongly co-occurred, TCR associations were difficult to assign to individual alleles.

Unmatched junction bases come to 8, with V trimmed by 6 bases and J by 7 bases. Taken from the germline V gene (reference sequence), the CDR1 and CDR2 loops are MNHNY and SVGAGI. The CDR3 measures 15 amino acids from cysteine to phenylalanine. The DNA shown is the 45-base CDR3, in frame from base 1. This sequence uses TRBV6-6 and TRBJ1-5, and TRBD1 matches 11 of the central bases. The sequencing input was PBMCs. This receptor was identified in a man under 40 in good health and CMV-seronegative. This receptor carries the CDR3 CASSNRTGGVQPQHF. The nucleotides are TGTGCCAGCAGCAACCGGACAGGGGGCGTGCAGCCCCAGCATTTT.